What follows is one T cell receptor beta chain and its context. Its antigen is undetermined. The sample comes from a study of T cell responses to AZD1222 COVID-19 vaccine. Study-wide findings and caveats: Along spike, vaccine-associated CD4 TCRs were found throughout, with dominance at 160-218 and 743-854.

V was clipped by 3 bases and J by 12 bases, with 21 bases between them. Germline CDR1 is GTSNPN and CDR2 is SVGIG (reference sequence). The CDR3 loop spans 13 amino acids. The repertoire was sequenced with immunoSEQ multiplex PCR; TCRdb's copy has only in-frame clones and lacks some. This sample yields approximately 160,000 clones, of which about 92% are seen a single time; 0.7% to 0.9% belongs to the top ten. The clonotype comes from an adult in good health. The V gene is TRBV30, the J gene TRBJ2-7; the D gene could be TRBD1 or TRBD2 (5 bases each). The material was peripheral blood, obtained on day 0 of AZD1222 vaccination. CDR3 sequence (DNA): TGTGCCTGGAGCCAACGGGGCGGGTCTTGGAGGTACTTC. This gives the protein CAWSQRGGSWRYF.